This T cell receptor (beta chain) was found in a study of shared clonotypes between healthy human individuals. Broader study findings: Sharing of clonotypes among donors was expected to vary with sequencing depth. Only blood was sampled, and tissue TCR repertoires likely differ from blood ones.

Each subset's genomic DNA was shared equally among a number of immunoSEQ plates. Sequencing used immunoSEQ multiplex PCR; TCRdb keeps in-frame clones, though not all of them. The sample lists roughly 490,000 clones; roughly 78% were seen once. A word on this clone: The antigen is undetermined.

Germline V gene lookup returns CDR1 SGHRS and CDR2 YFSETQ. Germline trimming cut 4 bases from V and 0 bases from J; bases unmatched to any gene: 5. The CDR3 sequence is 15 residues long. The material sequenced was PBMCs. The chain employs TRBV5-1 and TRBJ1-1; 8 bases fit TRBD1. This sequence originates from a woman in her forties in good health. Some clones in this sample may be carry-over from other donors' samples. The CDR3: CASSEGQGMNTEAFF. CDR3 DNA: TGCGCCAGCAGCGAAGGACAGGGTATGAACACTGAAGCTTTCTTT. The whole variable domain, remainder taken from reference TRBV5-1 and TRBJ1-1, is KAGVTQTPRYLIKTRGQQVTLSCSPISGHRSVSWYQQTPGQGLQFLFEYFSETQRNKGNFPGRFSGRQFSNSRSEMNVSTLELGDSALYLCASSEGQGMNTEAFFGQGTRLTVV.